A selection of T cell receptor beta chains follows, all from one sample in a study of control samples from healthy donors and cancer patients. Profiled with immunoSEQ multiplex PCR; TCRdb holds only in-frame clones, not every one. Here the sample spans 85,000 to 90,000 clones, 85% to 90% being singletons. Material: PBMCs. The receptors derive from a woman between 50 and 59 years old with colorectal cancer. CDR3s include the opening cysteine and the closing phenylalanine or tryptophan. The D gene is left open where the match is weak. Clone size is shown for a subset of rows, as once, few, many or a class of expanded clone.

>TRBV15|-|TRBJ1-2|TRBD1
TGTGCCACCAGCAGAGATATCCAGGGGGCGGACGGCTACACCTTC
CATSRDIQGADGYTF
>TRBV7-9|-|TRBJ1-2|-
TGTGCCAGCTTTCGACACGGAGCTAACTATGGCTACACCTTC
CASFRHGANYGYTF
>TRBV7-8|-|TRBJ1-2|-
TGTGCCAGCAGCACAGACACAGGCTTAAGAGATGGCTACACCTTC
CASSTDTGLRDGYTF
>TRBV10-2|-|TRBJ2-5|TRBD2
TGCGCCAGCAGATTAGCGGGGGAGGAGACCCAGTACTTC
CASRLAGEETQYF
>TRBV5-1|-|TRBJ2-1|TRBD2
TGCGCCAGCAGTCCAGCGGGGGTCTACAATGAGCAGTTCTTC
CASSPAGVYNEQFF
>TRBV20-1|once|TRBJ1-2|-
TGCAGTGCTAGTGAGTCATCAACTCCTAACTATGGCTACACCTTC
CSASESSTPNYGYTF
>TRBV3-1/TRBV3-2|-|TRBJ2-3|-
TGTGCCAGCAGCCACACGACACCAGATACGCAGTATTTT
CASSHTTPDTQYF
>TRBV4-3|-|TRBJ1-6|-
TGCGCCAGCAGCCAAGATCCCAATTCACCTCTCCACTTT
CASSQDPNSPLHF
>TRBV7-7|-|TRBJ2-2|TRBD1
TGTGCCAGCAGCCCCGGGACAGGGATAATCGGGGAGCTGTTTTTT
CASSPGTGIIGELFF
>TRBV5-1|-|TRBJ1-1|-
TGCGCCAGCAGCTTGGGATGGGGAGAACGCGCTTTCTTT
CASSLGWGERAFF
>TRBV9|-|TRBJ1-2|-
TGTGCCAGCAGCGTAGCTACGTCAGCAGAGGGAGGCTACACCTTC
CASSVATSAEGGYTF
>TRBV4-1|-|TRBJ1-1|-
TGCGCCAGCAGCCAAGGTAATCTGAACACTGAAGCTTTCTTT
CASSQGNLNTEAFF
>TRBV10-3|-|TRBJ2-2|-
TGTGCCATCAGTGAGTCGAGTGGCACCGGGGAGCTGTTTTTT
CAISESSGTGELFF
>TRBV24-1|-|TRBJ2-5|TRBD2
TGTGCCACCAGAGAACTAGCGGGGGGGCCAGGGGAACAAGAGACCCAGTACTTC
CATRELAGGPGEQETQYF
>TRBV4-1|once|TRBJ2-1|-
TGCGCCAGCAGCCAAGTCTTGGACAGAACCTACAATGAGCAGTTCTTC
CASSQVLDRTYNEQFF
>TRBV9|-|TRBJ2-3|-
TGTGCCAGCAGCGTAGAGGTTTGGGATACGCAGTATTTT
CASSVEVWDTQYF
>TRBV4-3|-|TRBJ2-1|-
TGCACCAGCAGCCAAGATCGGGGCGTAGGCGGCCCCAATGAGCAGTTCTTC
CTSSQDRGVGGPNEQFF
>TRBV3-1/TRBV3-2|-|TRBJ2-1|-
TGTGCCAGCAGCCCAGCCAGGGCTAGCTCCTACAATGAGCAGTTCTTC
CASSPARASSYNEQFF
>TRBV28|-|TRBJ1-2|-
TGTGCCAGCTTTTCTAAGGGAGGCTACACCTTC
CASFSKGGYTF
>TRBV28|-|TRBJ2-1|-
TGTGCCAGCAGTGCCACCGGGAAAGTGCCCTACAATGAGCAGTTCTTC
CASSATGKVPYNEQFF
>TRBV19|-|TRBJ2-1|TRBD2
TGTGCCAGTAGTCCCCCTCCTAGCGGGGGCTACAATGAGCAGTTCTTC
CASSPPPSGGYNEQFF
>TRBV5-6|-|TRBJ2-3|-
TGTGCCAGCACCTTATACTTCGATACGCAGTATTTT
CASTLYFDTQYF
>TRBV6-5|-|TRBJ1-2|TRBD1
TGTGCCAGCAGTTACGACAGGGCCTCCTATGGCTACACCTTC
CASSYDRASYGYTF
>TRBV19|-|TRBJ2-5|TRBD2
TGTGCCAGTAGCAGGGCCGGGGGGGAGACCCAGTACTTC
CASSRAGGETQYF
>TRBV6-5|-|TRBJ2-2|TRBD1
TGTGCCAGCAGAAAGACAGGGTTGGCCGGGGAGCTGTTTTTT
CASRKTGLAGELFF
>TRBV5-1|-|TRBJ1-2|-
TGCGCCAGCCGCAGGTCTGTTCCAGGGGACTATGGCTACACCTTC
CASRRSVPGDYGYTF
>TRBV7-2|-|TRBJ1-1|-
TGTGCCAGCAGCTTAGGGGGGTTCCTTGGAGCTTTCTTT
CASSLGGFLGAFF
>TRBV5-4|-|TRBJ2-6|-
TGTGCCAGCAGCGTACAGGGTGGCTCTGGGGCCAACGTCCTGACTTTC
CASSVQGGSGANVLTF
>TRBV10-3|-|TRBJ2-3|TRBD2
TGTGCCATCAGTGAGTCCGGGACTAGCGGGGGGTTCACAGATACGCAGTATTTT
CAISESGTSGGFTDTQYF
>TRBV6-2/TRBV6-3|-|TRBJ2-5|-
TGTGCCAGCAGTTACTCCCCCCAGGAGACCCAGTACTTC
CASSYSPQETQYF
>TRBV19|once|TRBJ2-1|-
TGTGCCAGTAGTATCCTCCCCCGATCAATCGTGGACAATGAGCAGTTCTTC
CASSILPRSIVDNEQFF
>TRBV5-1|-|TRBJ2-3|-
TGCGCCAGCAGCCCGAGAGGCCTGAAAACAGATACGCAGTATTTT
CASSPRGLKTDTQYF
>TRBV28|-|TRBJ1-6|-
TGTGCCAGCAGGGACCTGAGCTCCTATAATTCACCCCTCCACTTT
CASRDLSSYNSPLHF
>TRBV6-6|-|TRBJ1-5|-
TGTGCCAGCAGCACACCAAGGTTCCCGATCAATCAGCCCCAGCATTTT
CASSTPRFPINQPQHF
>TRBV5-4|-|TRBJ2-5|TRBD1
TGTGCCAGCAGCCCTCGGGGGACAGGGGGCCTTGAGACCCAGTACTTC
CASSPRGTGGLETQYF
>TRBV28|-|TRBJ2-5|TRBD2
TGTGCCAGCAAGGGCGGGGGGGCAGTGGAGACCCAGTACTTC
CASKGGGAVETQYF
>TRBV10-2|-|TRBJ2-3|TRBD2
TGCGCCAGCATCCGGACTAGCGGGGAATTCACAGATACGCAGTATTTT
CASIRTSGEFTDTQYF
>TRBV18|-|TRBJ2-4|TRBD2
TGTGCCAGCTCATACACCGGACTAGCGGTATTAGCCAAAAACATTCAGTACTTC
CASSYTGLAVLAKNIQYF
>TRBV5-1|-|TRBJ1-1|TRBD1
TGCGCCAGCAGCGTACAGGACAGGGAGGGCACTGAAGCTTTCTTT
CASSVQDREGTEAFF
>TRBV14|-|TRBJ2-6|TRBD1
TGTGCCAGCAGCCAACCGGGACAGGGGGTCTCTGGGGCCAACGTCCTGACTTTC
CASSQPGQGVSGANVLTF
>TRBV14|-|TRBJ2-3|TRBD2
TGTGCCAGCAGGGTAGCGGGGACAGATACGCAGTATTTT
CASRVAGTDTQYF
>TRBV19|-|TRBJ2-3|-
TGTGCCAGTACCTCCCAACCCCAGGGGTACACAGATACGCAGTATTTT
CASTSQPQGYTDTQYF
>TRBV29-1|-|TRBJ2-1|TRBD2
TGCAGCGTTGCTAGCGGGGGGGCTACCTACAATGAGCAGTTCTTC
CSVASGGATYNEQFF
>TRBV9|-|TRBJ2-2|-
TGTGCCAGCAGCGTAGATCGTTCCGGGGAGCTGTTTTTT
CASSVDRSGELFF
>TRBV30|-|TRBJ2-3|TRBD2
TGTCCCCGCGCGGGGGCGGGGGGCCGGGGAGATACGCAGTATTTT
CPRAGAGGRGDTQYF
>TRBV6-2/TRBV6-3|once|TRBJ2-2|-
TGTGCCAGCAGCCACCGCCGGACAGCCACCGGGGAGCTGTTTTTT
CASSHRRTATGELFF
>TRBV5-1|-|TRBJ1-1|-
TGCGCCAGCAGCTTGGGACAGAGGAACACTGAAGCTTTCTTT
CASSLGQRNTEAFF
>TRBV27|-|TRBJ2-3|TRBD2
TGTGCCAGCAGTTTAAAAGGTCCGGGGGGGAGCACAGATACGCAGTATTTT
CASSLKGPGGSTDTQYF
>TRBV30|-|TRBJ2-3|-
TGTGCCTGGAGTGTAAGTAGCAAAGATACGCAGTATTTT
CAWSVSSKDTQYF